This T cell receptor beta chain was observed in a study of cytomegalovirus exposure and HLA in healthy donors. Generated by immunoSEQ multiplex PCR, the TCRdb table keeps only in-frame clones and is missing some. The table has 260,000 or so clones, around 87% seen once; the top ten hold around 0.92%. This TCR was recovered from a woman aged 18-29 years in good health and CMV-seronegative. The specimen was PBMCs.

Here the CDR3 DNA reads TGTGCCAGCAGCTTGGCCGGGACTCGCCTTTACAATGAGCAGTTCTTC. Its protein product is CASSLAGTRLYNEQFF. The J gene is TRBJ2-1, the V gene TRBV5-6; TRBD2 might be the D (6 bases). Trimming left V 0 bases short and J 4 bases short, with 14 bases between. Germline V gene lookup returns CDR1 SGHDT and CDR2 YYEEEE. The CDR3 is made up of 16 amino acids.